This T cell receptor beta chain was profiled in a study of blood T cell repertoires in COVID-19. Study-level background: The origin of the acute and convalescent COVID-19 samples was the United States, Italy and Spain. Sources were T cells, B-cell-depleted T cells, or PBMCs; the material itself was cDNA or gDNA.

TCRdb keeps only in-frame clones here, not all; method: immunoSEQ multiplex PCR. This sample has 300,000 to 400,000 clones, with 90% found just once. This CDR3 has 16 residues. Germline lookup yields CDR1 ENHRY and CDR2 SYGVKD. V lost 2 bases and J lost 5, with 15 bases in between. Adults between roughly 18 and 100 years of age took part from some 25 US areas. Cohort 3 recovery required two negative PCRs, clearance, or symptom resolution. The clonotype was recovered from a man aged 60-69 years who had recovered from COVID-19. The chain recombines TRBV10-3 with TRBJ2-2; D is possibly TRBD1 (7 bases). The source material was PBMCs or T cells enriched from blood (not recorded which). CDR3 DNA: TGTGCCATCAGTGAGGGTCACAGGGGAGGAACCGGGGAGCTGTTTTTT. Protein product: CAISEGHRGGTGELFF.